The rows below give T cell receptor beta chains drawn from one sample of a study of T cell responses to AZD1222 COVID-19 vaccine. The table came from immunoSEQ multiplex PCR; TCRdb's copy has only in-frame clones and leaves some out. In the table there are 130,000 to 150,000 clones, under 95% of which are singletons. The sequenced sample was peripheral blood, obtained on day 0 of AZD1222 vaccination. These receptors all stem from an adult in good health. The CDR3 runs from the conserved cysteine through the conserved F or W. D genes are given only for firm matches.

V	J	D	length	CDR3
TRBV3-1/TRBV3-2	TRBJ2-5	-	15	CASSQDRWAGETQYF
TRBV7-2	TRBJ2-5	-	17	CASSVVRGTTLGETQYF
TRBV19	TRBJ1-1	-	14	CASTRSFSPTEAFF
TRBV19	TRBJ1-5	-	15	CASSRGGSYNQPQHF
TRBV5-1	TRBJ1-6	-	15	CASSNDGPVHSPLHF
TRBV4-2	TRBJ2-1	-	14	CASSRAGQKNEQFF
TRBV6-1	TRBJ1-5	-	14	CASSEERGVQPQHF
TRBV3-1/TRBV3-2	TRBJ1-1	-	13	CASSQVSGTEAFF
TRBV7-9	TRBJ1-2	TRBD1	16	CASSIRQGRILRGYTF
TRBV19	TRBJ2-1	-	11	CASSTPWEQFF
TRBV25-1	TRBJ2-7	-	12	CASSGPQYEQYF
TRBV6-5	TRBJ2-7	TRBD1	14	CASSHRGASYEQYF
TRBV7-8	TRBJ2-5	-	15	CASSSLSGHQETQYF
TRBV5-1	TRBJ2-5	-	15	CASSLWAVEQGTQYF
TRBV27	TRBJ1-4	TRBD1	17	CASSLTGQGLFDEKLFF
TRBV11-2	TRBJ1-4	TRBD1	15	CASSSQQGYGEKLFF
TRBV11-1	TRBJ2-1	-	13	CASTLRGDNEQFF
TRBV6-4	TRBJ1-6	-	15	CASSDTGGPNSPLHF
TRBV2	TRBJ2-2	TRBD1	14	CASTTGGNTGELFF
TRBV5-4	TRBJ2-6	-	15	CASSRSSSGANVLTF
TRBV2	TRBJ2-5	-	14	CASSLALYQETQYF
TRBV15	TRBJ2-3	TRBD2	17	CATSRDLAGDTSDTQYF
TRBV6-5	TRBJ2-5	-	12	CASSSGGETQYF
TRBV5-5	TRBJ1-4	-	14	CASSLQGYNEKLFF
TRBV18	TRBJ2-7	-	13	CASSPDYLYEQYF
TRBV6-5	TRBJ2-7	TRBD1	13	CASSYDRGYEQYF
TRBV18	TRBJ1-2	-	15	CASSRGEGVAYGYTF
TRBV19	TRBJ2-1	-	15	CASSPLEGGYNEQFF
TRBV6-5	TRBJ2-7	TRBD2	14	CASSYSSGGYEQYF
TRBV18	TRBJ2-7	TRBD1	14	CASSPPGGYYEQYF
TRBV10-2	TRBJ2-2	TRBD1	15	CASNQQGAVTGELFF
TRBV10-1	TRBJ1-1	-	14	CASSESTLTLGAFF
TRBV5-1	TRBJ2-1	TRBD1	14	CASSAGTVYNEQFF
TRBV7-3	TRBJ2-1	TRBD2	14	CASSSLTAGAEQFF
TRBV30	TRBJ1-2	-	8	CACYGYTF
TRBV23-1	TRBJ1-5	-	14	CASSQVAPNQPQHF
TRBV7-6	TRBJ2-3	TRBD2	16	CASSSGLAGNTDTQYF
TRBV9	TRBJ2-1	-	15	CASSPTGSSYNEQFF
TRBV12-3/TRBV12-4	TRBJ1-3	-	12	CASSLQGHTIYF
TRBV5-5	TRBJ1-5	-	15	CASSALVGGGQPQHF
TRBV7-9	TRBJ1-1	-	14	CASSSGTLNTEAFF
TRBV7-2	TRBJ2-3	-	19	CAILPLGFGGGRRADTQYF
TRBV10-3	TRBJ1-5	-	15	CAISPTGFGNQPQHF
TRBV6-6	TRBJ2-2	TRBD1	16	CASTRGTGSNTGELFF
TRBV9	TRBJ2-2	-	13	CASSRRGAGELFF
TRBV10-2	TRBJ2-1	TRBD2	15	CATDKGLAGVGEQFF
TRBV5-1	TRBJ1-1	-	15	CASSWRGERGTEAFF
TRBV7-9	TRBJ1-5	-	15	CASSLEQSGNQPQHF
TRBV13	TRBJ1-6	TRBD1	15	CASSLDQGATSPLHF
TRBV28	TRBJ2-6	-	17	CASSLWEGYSGANVLTF
TRBV5-5	TRBJ1-3	-	18	CASSLAVQRSRSGNTIYF
TRBV11-2	TRBJ1-1	-	15	CASSLGSGSYTEAFF
TRBV6-5	TRBJ2-7	TRBD1	14	CASLPPTGFNEQYF
TRBV24-1	TRBJ2-1	TRBD2	13	CATSEPSGGALFF